This T cell receptor (beta chain) is drawn from a study of OX40 agonist ivuxolimab in advanced cancers. TCRdb's table, derived via immunoSEQ multiplex PCR, lists solely in-frame clones and lacks some. The table has 9,500 to 12,000 clones, 84% seen once. Germline V gives CDR1 SGDLS, CDR2 YYNGEE. The V and J ends lost 4 bases and 3 bases respectively, with 16 bases between them. This CDR3 has 15 amino acids. The rearrangement links TRBV9 to TRBJ1-1, with D possibly matching TRBD1 (6 bases). This receptor was obtained from an adult with an advanced solid tumor such as melanoma, head and neck, liver or kidney cancer. Specimen: CD4+ or CD8+ T cells sorted from blood, collected in a trial of the OX40 agonist ivuxolimab. CDR3 protein: CASSSGDRPDTEAFF. CDR3 nucleotides: TGTGCCAGCAGCTCAGGGGACCGGCCGGACACTGAAGCTTTCTTT. Using reference TRBV9 and TRBJ1-1 for the parts outside the CDR3, the full variable domain is DSGVTQTPKHLITATGQRVTLRCSPRSGDLSVYWYQQSLDQGLQFLIQYYNGEERAKGNILERFSAQQFPDLHSELNLSSLELGDSALYFCASSSGDRPDTEAFFGQGTRLTVV.